This passage covers 15 T cell receptor beta chains from one sample sequenced in a study of blood T cell repertoires in COVID-19. Libraries were prepared by immunoSEQ multiplex PCR; TCRdb keeps only in-frame clonotypes and omits some of them. Among about 200,000 clones listed, approximately 90% were seen once. The sequencing input was PBMCs or T cells enriched from blood (not recorded which). These TCRs come from a man aged 25 to 40 who had recovered from COVID-19.

This sequence joins TRBV5-4 and TRBJ2-1, with D maybe TRBD2 (5 bases). The CDR3 totals 16 residues. Trimming took off 3 bases at V and 10 bases at J, with 23 bases between the two ends. Germline V gene sequence: CDR1 SGHNT, CDR2 YYREEE (reference sequence). In DNA form, the CDR3 reads TGTGCCAGCAGCTCGGAGGATCGGGCAGGCTTTCAAGAGCAGTTCTTC. As protein: CASSSEDRAGFQEQFF.

This chain connects TRBV11-3 to TRBJ2-7; no reliable D call. V shed 1 base and J shed 3 bases, with 4 bases lying between them. The germline gives CDR1 SGHNT, CDR2 YENEEA. CDR3 size: 12 residues. The DNA of the CDR3 is TGTGCCAGCAGCTTAGCTCGCTACGAGCAGTACTTC. Its translation is CASSLARYEQYF.

This chain links TRBV7-2 with TRBJ2-5; no reliable D call. This CDR3 comprises 14 residues. Germline values: CDR1 SGHTA, CDR2 FQGNSA. Trimming removed 5 bases from V and 2 bases from J, with 12 bases in between. CDR3 amino acids: CASSLPRMQETQYF. The CDR3 coding sequence is TGTGCCAGCAGCCTACCTAGGATGCAAGAGACCCAGTACTTC.

The V call is TRBV6-6, the J call TRBJ2-1; 10 bases line up with TRBD2. J gave up 9 bases and V 5 bases, and 22 bases lay outside the gene matches. This CDR3 is 19 amino acids long. CDR1 MNHNY and CDR2 SVGAGI come from the germline V gene (reference sequence). Here the CDR3 DNA reads TGTGCCAGCAGTCAACCGATAAAACCAGCGGGGGGGCCTTATGGTGAGCAGTTCTTC. Translating it yields CASSQPIKPAGGPYGEQFF.

CDR3 in amino acids: CASSLEDRGSPLHF. The CDR3 nucleotides read TGCGCCAGCAGCTTGGAGGACAGGGGTTCACCCCTCCACTTT. The chain couples TRBV5-1 to TRBJ1-6, with 9 bases identical to TRBD1. CDR3 length: 14 residues. V shed 0 bases, J shed 9 bases, and the junction held 1 base outside the gene matches. In germline, CDR1 is SGHRS, CDR2 YFSETQ. The full variable domain, in which reference TRBV5-1 and TRBJ1-6 provide the parts outside the CDR3, is KAGVTQTPRYLIKTRGQQVTLSCSPISGHRSVSWYQQTPGQGLQFLFEYFSETQRNKGNFPGRFSGRQFSNSRSEMNVSTLELGDSALYLCASSLEDRGSPLHFGNGTRLTVT.

This chain links TRBV10-1 with TRBJ2-3; 9 bases map to TRBD1. The length of the CDR3 is 18 residues. Germline CDR1 is WNHNN and CDR2 is SYGVQD (reference sequence). The V and J ends lost 1 base and 1 base, in that order; junction bases with no gene match: 9. The CDR3 spells CASSEWGQGRIGTDTQYF. CDR3 DNA sequence: TGCGCCAGCAGTGAGTGGGGACAGGGTCGGATTGGCACAGATACGCAGTATTTT.

The chain recombines TRBV4-3 with TRBJ2-7; 12 bases match TRBD1. CDR1 is LGHNA and CDR2 is YSLEER in the germline V gene. The length of the CDR3 is 15 residues. J gave up 2 bases and V 5 bases, and 4 bases lay outside the gene matches. CDR3: CASSWDRGRAYEQYF. The CDR3 nucleotides are TGCGCCAGCAGCTGGGACAGGGGGCGAGCCTACGAGCAGTACTTC.

The rearrangement links TRBV29-1 to TRBJ1-2, with a weak D call TRBD1 (5 bases). V was pared by 4 bases and J by 7 bases, with 13 bases between. This CDR3 is built from 12 residues. Germline V gene lookup returns CDR1 SQVTM and CDR2 ANQGSEA. CDR3 region: CSVVVAGPGYTF. The CDR3 DNA sequence: TGCAGCGTTGTTGTGGCAGGGCCTGGCTACACCTTC. The complete variable domain, with remaining parts taken from reference TRBV29-1 and TRBJ1-2, reads SAVISQKPSRDICQRGTSLTIQCQVDSQVTMMFWYRQQPGQSLTLIATANQGSEATYESGFVIDKFPISRPNLTFSTLTVSNMSPEDSSIYLCSVVVAGPGYTFGSGTRLTVV.

This clone was observed a few times. The V call is TRBV19, the J call TRBJ1-5; 9 bases line up with TRBD1. Germline trimming cut 11 bases from V and 3 bases from J; bases unmatched to any gene: 11. From germline, CDR1 is LNHDA and CDR2 SQIVND (reference sequence). This CDR3 contains 15 residues. CDR3 amino acids: CASKPGTGYNQPQHF. The CDR3 region has the DNA TGTGCCTCAAAACCCGGGACAGGGTACAATCAGCCCCAGCATTTT.

V is TRBV9 and J is TRBJ2-7; 9 positions match TRBD1. This CDR3 has 14 amino acids. Per the germline V gene, CDR1 is SGDLS and CDR2 is YYNGEE. J was trimmed by 5 bases and V by 2 bases; bases with no gene match: 5. The CDR3 nucleotides read TGTGCCAGCAGCGTTATGGGACAGGGCCACGAGCAGTACTTC. It is translated as CASSVMGQGHEQYF.

The V gene is TRBV5-1, the J gene TRBJ2-1; 7 positions match TRBD1. The germline gives CDR1 SGHRS, CDR2 YFSETQ. This CDR3 has 19 amino acids. The V segment lost 2 bases and the J segment 7 bases; nucleotides outside the gene matches: 21. The CDR3 protein is CASSFFVGPTGQNFNEQFF. The CDR3 nucleotides are TGCGCCAGCAGCTTTTTTGTAGGCCCAACGGGACAGAATTTTAATGAGCAGTTCTTC. Using reference TRBV5-1 and TRBJ2-1 for the parts outside the CDR3, the full variable domain is KAGVTQTPRYLIKTRGQQVTLSCSPISGHRSVSWYQQTPGQGLQFLFEYFSETQRNKGNFPGRFSGRQFSNSRSEMNVSTLELGDSALYLCASSFFVGPTGQNFNEQFFGPGTRLTVL.

The chain is built from TRBV7-2 and TRBJ1-6; the D is unclear. With 1 base removed from V and 7 bases from J, the gap between germline ends came to 11 bases. This CDR3 is 15 amino acids long. CDR1 is SGHTA, CDR2 FQGNSA, per germline. The CDR3 reads CASSLDSSVNSPLHF. The CDR3 DNA reads as TGTGCCAGCAGCTTAGATTCCAGTGTCAATTCACCCCTCCACTTT.

CDR3 sequence: CASSLSSGSFHEQYF. The CDR3, as DNA: TGCGCCAGCAGCTTGTCTAGCGGGAGTTTCCACGAGCAGTACTTC. The V call is TRBV5-1, the J call TRBJ2-7, with 10 bases that match TRBD2. CDR1 and CDR2 (germline): SGHRS, YFSETQ. After removal of 1 base from V and 5 bases from J, the junction contained 6 bases not matched to a gene. The CDR3 sequence is 15 residues long. The whole variable domain, remainder taken from reference TRBV5-1 and TRBJ2-7, is KAGVTQTPRYLIKTRGQQVTLSCSPISGHRSVSWYQQTPGQGLQFLFEYFSETQRNKGNFPGRFSGRQFSNSRSEMNVSTLELGDSALYLCASSLSSGSFHEQYFGPGTRLTVT.

This clone was seen a single time. This chain uses TRBV5-4 with TRBJ2-6; 8 bases align to TRBD1. V shed 2 bases, J shed 2 bases, and the junction held 0 bases outside the gene matches. This CDR3 is built from 15 residues. Germline CDR1 and CDR2: SGHNT and YYREEE (reference sequence). CDR3 protein: CASSLQGAGANVLTF. The CDR3 DNA follows: TGTGCCAGCAGCTTACAGGGGGCTGGGGCCAACGTCCTGACTTTC.

The chain is built from TRBV5-4 and TRBJ2-2; TRBD1 is a possible D gene (7 bases). CDR3 length: 15 amino acids. Germline V lookup: CDR1 SGHNT, CDR2 YYREEE (reference sequence). The V and J ends lost 4 bases and 1 base respectively, with 11 bases between them. The CDR3 region is CASSGGTVNTGELFF. CDR3 bases: TGTGCCAGCAGCGGCGGGACAGTGAACACCGGGGAGCTGTTTTTT.